These 18 T cell receptor beta chains share one sample of origin, sequenced in a study of beta chain features in type 1 diabetes (dated by TCRdb to the late 2010s). Library construction relied on the immunoSEQ multiplex PCR assay. The entire amount of isolated RNA was reverse transcribed using the High Capacity cDNA Reverse Transcription Kit, so the sequenced TCRB transcripts were expressed ones. In its TCRdb copy, this immuneACCESS table keeps in-frame sequences only and misses some clones. Where compared with another copy, unresolved V genes explain less than half of these, and the others have no known cause. A total of under 300,000 clones appear in this sample, 25% to 35% of them only once. The ten most abundant clones make up more than 3% of the sample. Sequenced: central memory CD4+ T cells from blood. Every receptor here comes from a man aged 30-40 years in good health.

The V gene is TRBV30, the J gene TRBJ1-5, with 9 bases fitting TRBD1. Losses at the gene ends were 5 bases for V and 7 bases for J; bases not matched to a gene: 6. The CDR3 sequence is 13 residues long. Germline lookup yields CDR1 GTSNPN and CDR2 SVGIG (reference sequence). In DNA form, the CDR3 reads TGTGCCTGGGCAGGGACAGGGTACCAGCCCCAGCATTTT. As protein: CAWAGTGYQPQHF.

The chain joins TRBV6-5 to TRBJ2-1, with D perhaps TRBD1 (6 bases). Germline loops: CDR1 MNHEY, CDR2 SVGAGI. V was pared by 8 bases and J by 3 bases, with 8 bases between. The CDR3 has 12 residues. CDR3 sequence reads: CASGQNYNEQFF. The CDR3 DNA sequence: TGTGCCAGCGGACAGAACTACAATGAGCAGTTCTTC.

This clone has only a few counts. The chain is built from TRBV7-2 and TRBJ2-5, with TRBD2 identical over 9 bases. V lost 5 bases and J lost 1; bases outside the gene matches: 8. Germline V gene sequence: CDR1 SGHTA, CDR2 FQGNSA. The CDR3 consists of 16 residues. The CDR3: CASSARQRGAQETQYF. DNA of the CDR3: TGTGCCAGCAGCGCCCGGCAGCGGGGGGCCCAAGAGACCCAGTACTTC.

This clone came up a few times. This chain links TRBV7-2 with TRBJ1-6; D gene ambiguous. Between the trimmed V and J ends, which lost 4 bases and 10 bases, there was a span of 17 bases. Germline V gene sequence: CDR1 SGHTA, CDR2 FQGNSA. CDR3 length: 15 residues. DNA for the CDR3: TGTGCCAGCAGCTCGCCCCCCGGGAACGGGTCACCCCTCCACTTT. Amino acid sequence: CASSSPPGNGSPLHF.

The rearrangement links TRBV5-4 to TRBJ2-7; 9 nucleotides line up with TRBD1. Germline V gene data show CDR1 as SGHNT and CDR2 as YYREEE (reference sequence). The CDR3 runs to 15 residues. J lost 0 bases, V lost 4 bases, and 5 bases had no gene match. CDR3 sequence: CASSPGTGSSYEQYF. In DNA form, the CDR3 reads TGTGCCAGCAGCCCCGGGACAGGGAGCTCCTACGAGCAGTACTTC.

The genes are TRBV25-1 and TRBJ2-3; the match to TRBD2 covers 7 bases. J gave up 5 bases and V 4 bases, and 6 bases lay outside the gene matches. CDR1 is MGHDK, CDR2 SYGVNS, per germline. The CDR3 covers 14 residues. The CDR3 loop is CASSVGGVQDTQYF. The CDR3 nucleotides are TGTGCCAGCAGTGTTGGGGGGGTCCAAGATACGCAGTATTTT. Full variable domain (outside the CDR3, taken from reference TRBV25-1 and TRBJ2-3): EADIYQTPRYLVIGTGKKITLECSQTMGHDKMYWYQQDPGMELHLIHYSYGVNSTEKGDLSSESTVSRIRTEHFPLTLESARPSHTSQYLCASSVGGVQDTQYFGPGTRLTVL.

V gene TRBV6-5 combines with J gene TRBJ2-5; 7 bases are shared with TRBD1. The V gene's germline CDR1 is MNHEY and CDR2 SVGAGI. V was pared by 6 bases and J by 5 bases, with 6 bases of the junction left unmatched. The CDR3 length is 13 residues. The CDR3 loop is CASRRQGRETQYF. CDR3 DNA sequence: TGTGCCAGCAGGCGACAGGGCCGGGAGACCCAGTACTTC.

This clone was counted between two and nine times. This chain connects TRBV29-1 to TRBJ1-1; perhaps TRBD1 as D (6 bases). Trimming stripped 7 bases from V and 3 bases from J, with 18 bases between. The CDR3 is 14 amino acids. Germline CDR1 reads SQVTM; CDR2 reads ANQGSEA. The CDR3 DNA reads as TGCAGCGCCGAAGGTGGGGGCGGCTACACTGAAGCTTTCTTT. This sequence encodes CSAEGGGGYTEAFF.

This clone was seen only a few times. The chain links TRBV5-1 to TRBJ2-1, with 7 bases matching TRBD2. After removal of 0 bases from V and 10 bases from J, the junction contained 1 base not matched to a gene. CDR1 and CDR2 from the germline V gene are SGHRS and YFSETQ. The CDR3 runs to 12 residues. CDR3 nucleotide sequence: TGCGCCAGCAGCTTGGGGGGACTAGAGCAGTTCTTC. Protein product: CASSLGGLEQFF.

This clone has only one observation. V gene TRBV6-5 combines with J gene TRBJ1-2; D unresolved. This CDR3 contains 11 residues. Germline assignment: CDR1 MNHEY and CDR2 SVGAGI. Trimming pared 6 bases from V and 4 bases from J, leaving 6 bases between. CDR3 in amino acids: CASRSLYGYTF. CDR3 sequence (DNA): TGTGCCAGCAGAAGCCTCTATGGCTACACCTTC.

This chain uses TRBV6-6 with TRBJ2-2, with no clear D. Germline V CDR1 and CDR2: MNHNY, SVGAGI (reference sequence). This CDR3 is 14 amino acids long. Trimming pared 6 bases from V and 5 bases from J, leaving 13 bases between. CDR3 amino acids: CASSLSRITGELFF. The CDR3 DNA sequence: TGTGCCAGCAGCCTGTCACGGATAACCGGGGAGCTGTTTTTT.

The chain couples TRBV18 to TRBJ2-5, with unresolved D. In germline, CDR1 is KGHSH, CDR2 LQKENI. V was trimmed by 3 bases and J by 5 bases, leaving 13 bases between them. This CDR3 comprises 14 residues. The CDR3 loop is CASSPHPRPETQYF. The CDR3 nucleotides read TGTGCCAGCTCACCTCACCCGCGTCCCGAGACCCAGTACTTC.

This clone showed up just a few times. This chain joins TRBV29-1 and TRBJ2-7; possible D gene TRBD2, 5 bases. V lost 5 bases, J lost 3 bases, and 11 bases lay in between. The CDR3 runs 12 residues. Germline V CDR1 and CDR2: SQVTM, ANQGSEA. In DNA form, the CDR3 reads TGCAGCGTTAGAGGGAGCCACTACGAGCAGTACTTC. Protein sequence: CSVRGSHYEQYF.

The rearrangement joins TRBV15 to TRBJ2-1; D remains unclear. The CDR3 is 14 amino acids. V dropped 1 base and J dropped 6 bases, with 10 bases sitting between them. Germline assignment: CDR1 LNHNV and CDR2 YYDKDF (reference sequence). The CDR3 loop reads CATSRGLGINEQFF. For the CDR3, the DNA is TGTGCCACCAGCAGAGGATTGGGAATCAATGAGCAGTTCTTC.

The chain recombines TRBV21-1 with TRBJ2-1; TRBD1 is the table's D call and was not checked against the DNA. TRBV21-1 is labeled a pseudogene. This CDR3 spans 14 amino acids. This chain's CDR3 is CASSDGLDRVEQFF. The CDR3 DNA reads TGTGCCAGCAGCGACGGGTTGGACAGGGTTGAGCAGTTCTTC.

The rearrangement joins TRBV28 to TRBJ2-7; no clear D. The V gene lost 2 bases and the J gene lost 6 bases, with 8 bases spanning the gap. The CDR3 length is 12 residues. Germline assignment: CDR1 MDHEN and CDR2 SYDVKM. CDR3 DNA: TGTGCCAGCAGTTTAAGGCCAAGCGAGCAGTACTTC. Residues: CASSLRPSEQYF.

J is TRBJ1-6 and V is TRBV2; D is perhaps TRBD1 (5 bases). V shed 7 bases and J shed 8 bases, with 12 bases lying between them. From germline, CDR1 is SNHLY and CDR2 FYNNEI. The CDR3 spans 13 residues. CDR3 bases: TGTGCCAGCAAGACATCGACAGATTCACCCCTCCACTTT. Protein: CASKTSTDSPLHF.

The chain carries TRBV4-3 and TRBJ1-2, with a possible D match to TRBD1 (6 bases). Trimming removed 4 bases at V and 4 bases at J, with 13 bases between. This CDR3 region has 14 residues. From germline, CDR1 is LGHNA and CDR2 YSLEER. CDR3 residues: CASSLSLTGYGYTF. The CDR3 region has the DNA TGCGCCAGCAGCCTCTCTCTGACAGGCTATGGCTACACCTTC.